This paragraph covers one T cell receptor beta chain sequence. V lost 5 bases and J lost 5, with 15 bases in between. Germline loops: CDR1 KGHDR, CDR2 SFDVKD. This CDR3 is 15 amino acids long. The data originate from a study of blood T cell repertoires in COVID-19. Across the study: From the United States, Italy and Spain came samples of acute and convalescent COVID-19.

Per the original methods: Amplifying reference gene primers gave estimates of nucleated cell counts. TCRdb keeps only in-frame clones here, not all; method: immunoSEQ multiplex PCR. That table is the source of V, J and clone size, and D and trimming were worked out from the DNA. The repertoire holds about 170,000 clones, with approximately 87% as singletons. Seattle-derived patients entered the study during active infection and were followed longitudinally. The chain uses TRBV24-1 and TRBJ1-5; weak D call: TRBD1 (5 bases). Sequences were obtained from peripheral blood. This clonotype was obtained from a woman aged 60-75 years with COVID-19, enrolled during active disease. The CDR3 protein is CATSVSGGTHQPQHF. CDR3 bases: TGTGCCACCAGTGTTTCGGGGGGTACCCATCAGCCCCAGCATTTT.